This T cell receptor (beta chain) is from a study of post-analysis software for immune sequencing data. At the level of the study: Disease trajectories encompassed relapsing-remitting, secondary progressive and progressive-relapsing multiple sclerosis. Study-wide points: Patients carried five TRBV segments more frequently than controls did, and TRBV5-6, TRBV5-1 and TRBV20-1 were among them. Those with multiple sclerosis, the patient group, showed significantly lower normalized Chao1 diversity than controls. By F measure, samples from a shared preparation batch strongly co-clustered.

With respect to this clonotype: The antigen is undetermined.

V gave up 8 bases and J gave up 4 bases, with 17 bases separating them. The CDR3 extends over 15 amino acids. Unique-molecular-identifier-tagged TCR beta cDNA libraries were used. TCRdb re-derived calls from the PCR reads in MiXCR, one entry per CDR3 protein. This table has roughly 600,000 distinct CDR3 sequences, around 40% appearing once. The rearrangement joins TRBV12-3 or TRBV12-4 to TRBJ2-2; maybe TRBD1 (9 bases). Sequencing used blood. The receptor was isolated from a girl aged 10 to 17 with multiple sclerosis. The CDR3, as DNA: TGTGCCAGCCGGGGGGGGACAGGGTTCACCGGGGAGCTGTTTTTT. Residues: CASRGGTGFTGELFF.